This passage covers 8 T cell receptor beta chains from one sample sequenced in a study of T cells in Graves' hyperthyroidism and ophthalmopathy. RNA transcripts were the template for amplifying TCR beta CDR3 regions. The HTBI set primed first-round TCR CDR3 RT-PCR. Each CDR3 protein gets one entry after TCRdb re-called the multiplex PCR reads with MiXCR. The sample has 550,000 to 650,000 distinct CDR3 sequences, approximately 15% seen once. The specimen was blood. The source is a woman between 35 and 50 years old with Graves' hyperthyroidism.

At least ten counts were recorded for this clonotype. V is TRBV7-8 and J is TRBJ2-2; 7 positions match TRBD2. CDR1 and CDR2 (germline): SGHVS, FQNEAQ. This CDR3 contains 16 residues. V was clipped by 5 bases and J by 4 bases; unmatched bases: 10. DNA of the CDR3: TGTGCCAGCAGCCCATTCCGGCTAGCGGTCACCGGGGAGCTGTTTTTT. This codes for CASSPFRLAVTGELFF.

This clonotype has a single count. A much larger clone is a single base away; this may be a read error. The chain links TRBV11-2 to TRBJ2-1, with D unclear. With 4 bases removed from V and 10 bases from J, the gap between germline ends came to 20 bases. Germline CDR1 reads SGHAT; CDR2 reads FQNNGV. This CDR3 is built from 15 residues. The DNA of the CDR3 is TGTGCCAGCAGCTCTGTTGGTGCTAGATTCCACGAGCAGTTCTTC. Its protein product is CASSSVGARFHEQFF.

This clonotype was found many times. The chain links TRBV10-3 to TRBJ2-5, with TRBD1 identical over 9 bases. V lost 2 bases to trimming and J lost 4 bases; unmatched junction nucleotides: 2. The CDR3 has 14 amino acids. Germline lookup yields CDR1 ENHRY and CDR2 SYGVKD. CDR3 residues: CAISEGTGTETQYF. DNA of the CDR3: TGTGCCATCAGTGAGGGGACAGGGACAGAGACCCAGTACTTC.

This sequence joins TRBV5-8 and TRBJ2-5; the D gene is possibly TRBD1 (6 bases). The V and J ends lost 2 bases and 13 bases respectively, with 30 bases between them. Germline lookup yields CDR1 SGHTS and CDR2 YDEGEE. The CDR3 covers 17 residues. Written as DNA, the CDR3 is TGTGCCAGCAGCTTAGATGTCGGTGTAATTGAGCAGGGGCATACGTACTTC. Translating it yields CASSLDVGVIEQGHTYF.

The chain uses TRBV10-1 and TRBJ2-2; D is uncertain. The V end lost 6 bases, the J end lost 1 base, and 9 bases lay between the germline ends. The CDR3 totals 14 residues. In germline, CDR1 is WNHNN, CDR2 SYGVQD (reference sequence). The CDR3 here is CASSPTLNTGELFF. The DNA of the CDR3 is TGCGCCAGCAGCCCTACACTGAACACCGGGGAGCTGTTTTTT.

Comment on this clonotype: A single base separates this from a much larger clone, so it may be a read error. Without the conserved terminal phenylalanine or tryptophan, this CDR3 likely stems from a read error. The J gene is TRBJ2-7, the V gene TRBV7-9, with 7 bases matching TRBD1. Unmatched junction bases numbered 9, after V lost 4 bases and J lost 6 bases. Germline values: CDR1 SEHNR, CDR2 FQNEAQ (reference sequence). The CDR3 length is 14 residues. The CDR3 DNA follows: TGTGCCAGCAGCTCGGTGGTAGGGGGCGGCGAGCAGTACCTC. It codes for CASSSVVGGGEQYL.

This clonotype was detected ten times or more. The genes are TRBV28 and TRBJ1-5; D might be TRBD1 (6 bases). Trimming shortened V by 8 bases and J by 0 bases, and 14 bases separated the two germline ends. CDR3 length: 15 amino acids. Germline CDR1 MDHEN, CDR2 SYDVKM. The CDR3 region has the DNA TGTGCCAGCCGTTCCCGGGGGGCTAGCAATCAGCCCCAGCATTTT. As protein: CASRSRGASNQPQHF.

This CDR3 is CSATYEPNQPQHF. Written as DNA, the CDR3 is TGCAGTGCAACTTACGAACCCAATCAGCCCCAGCATTTT. The chain has TRBV20-1 and TRBJ1-5; D unresolved. This CDR3 has 13 residues. Between the trimmed V and J ends, which lost 6 bases and 3 bases, there was a span of 12 bases. CDR1 and CDR2 (germline): DFQATT, SNEGSKA (reference sequence).